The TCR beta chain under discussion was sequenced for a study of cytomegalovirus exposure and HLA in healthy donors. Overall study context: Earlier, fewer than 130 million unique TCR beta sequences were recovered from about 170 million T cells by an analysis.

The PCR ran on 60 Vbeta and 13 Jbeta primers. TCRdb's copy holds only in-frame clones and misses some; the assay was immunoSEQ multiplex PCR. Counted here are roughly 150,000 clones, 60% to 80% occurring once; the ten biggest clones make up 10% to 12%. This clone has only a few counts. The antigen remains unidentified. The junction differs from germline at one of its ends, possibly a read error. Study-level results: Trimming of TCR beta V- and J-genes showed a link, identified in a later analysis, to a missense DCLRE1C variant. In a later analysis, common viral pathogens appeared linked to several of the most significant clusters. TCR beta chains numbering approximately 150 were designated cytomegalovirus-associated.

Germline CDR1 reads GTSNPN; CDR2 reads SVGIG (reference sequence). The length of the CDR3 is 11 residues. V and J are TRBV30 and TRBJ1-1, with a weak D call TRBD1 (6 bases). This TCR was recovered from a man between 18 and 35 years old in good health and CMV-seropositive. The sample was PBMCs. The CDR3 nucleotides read TGTGCCTGGAACCAAGGGGGTGAATCTTTCTTC. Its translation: CAWNQGGESFF. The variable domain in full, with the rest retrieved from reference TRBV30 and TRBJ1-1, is SQTIHQWPATLVQPVGSPLSLECTVEGTSNPNLYWYRQAAGRGLQLLFYSVGIGQISSEVPQNLSASRPQDRQFILSSKKLLLSDSGFYLCAWNQGGESFFGQGTRLTVV.